The following is a T cell receptor beta chain sequence with its context. The data derive from a study of cytomegalovirus exposure and HLA in healthy donors. The length of the CDR3 is 14 residues. The germline CDR1 and CDR2 sequences are MNHEY and SVGAGI. Trimming pared 6 bases from V and 9 bases from J, leaving 15 bases between. The PCR made use of 60 Vbeta and 13 Jbeta primers. TCRdb's table, derived via immunoSEQ multiplex PCR, lists solely in-frame clones and lacks some. The table shows about 89,000 clones, with around 84% occurring only once. The sequenced sample consisted of PBMCs. The sequence was collected from a man between 35 and 55 years old in good health and CMV-seropositive. The chain employs TRBV6-5 and TRBJ1-6, with D possibly matching TRBD1 (6 bases). The CDR3 DNA follows: TGTGCCAGCAGACCCCAGGGGAACTTTTCACCCCTCCACTTT. Amino acids: CASRPQGNFSPLHF.